The 20 T cell receptor beta chains presented below share a single source sample, sequenced in a study of neurological immune-mediated disorders. TCRdb analysed the 5' RACE reads with MiXCR anew, one entry per CDR3 protein. The sample includes over 25,000 distinct CDR3 sequences, under 30% of them seen just once. Sequencing was performed on CD4+ T cells from blood. Source of these receptors: a middle-aged man with HTLV-1-associated myelopathy (HAM/TSP).

This clonotype was detected many times. The gene calls are TRBV5-1 and TRBJ2-7; TRBD1 matches at 9 bases. From germline, CDR1 is SGHRS and CDR2 YFSETQ. Germline trimming cut 5 bases from V and 4 bases from J; bases unmatched to any gene: 10. The CDR3 contains 15 residues. CDR3 loop: CASSSRDRAAYEQYF. The CDR3 DNA reads TGCGCCAGCAGTTCAAGGGACAGGGCAGCGTACGAGCAGTACTTC.

Many counts were recorded for this clonotype. The chain employs TRBV2 and TRBJ2-1; perhaps D is TRBD1 or TRBD2 (5 bases each). Trimming cost V 10 bases and J 5 bases, with 15 bases left between them. CDR1 SNHLY and CDR2 FYNNEI come from the germline V gene. CDR3 length equals 13 residues. The chain's CDR3 is CATGAFLDNEQFF. The CDR3 coding sequence is TGTGCCACCGGGGCTTTTTTAGACAATGAGCAGTTCTTC. Filled out from reference TRBV2 and TRBJ2-1, the complete variable domain reads EPEVTQTPSHQVTQMGQEVILRCVPISNHLYFYWYRQILGQKVEFLVSFYNNEISEKSEIFDDQFSVERPDGSNFTLKIRSTKLEDSAMYFCATGAFLDNEQFFGPGTRLTVL.

The sample holds many counts of this clonotype. CDR3 in DNA: TGTGCCAGCAGCTTTAGGGGAGTTAACACCGGGGAGCTGTTTTTT. This gives the protein CASSFRGVNTGELFF. The chain uses TRBV5-5 and TRBJ2-2; D may be TRBD1 or TRBD2 (5 bases each). The CDR3 loop spans 15 amino acids. V lost 2 bases and J 2 bases, leaving 10 bases between the germline ends. Per germline, CDR1 SGHKS and CDR2 YYEKEE (reference sequence).

Ten or more counts support this clonotype. CDR3 coding DNA: TGTGCCAGCTCAAAAATAACCGGGGTTCAGCCCCAGCATTTT. The encoded protein is CASSKITGVQPQHF. The V gene is TRBV6-6, the J gene TRBJ1-5; D is uncertain. Per germline, CDR1 MNHNY and CDR2 SVGAGI (reference sequence). V was shortened by 8 bases and J by 6 bases, with 17 bases between the two germline ends. The CDR3 sequence is 14 residues long.

This clonotype was counted at least ten times. This chain uses TRBV20-1 with TRBJ2-1; TRBD2 agrees at 13 bases. This CDR3 region has 16 residues. The germline V gene has CDR1 DFQATT and CDR2 SNEGSKA (reference sequence). Written as DNA, the CDR3 is TGCAGCTCTCCGACCGGGGGACTAGCGGGAATAGGTGAGCAGTTCTTC. It translates to CSSPTGGLAGIGEQFF.

Comment on this clonotype: A much larger clone is a single base away; this may be a read error. The chain employs TRBV9 and TRBJ1-2, with a tentative D call TRBD1 (5 bases). The CDR3 contains 15 residues. Germline V gene data show CDR1 as SGDLS and CDR2 as YYNGEE. The CDR3, as DNA: TGTACCAGCAGCGCCCAGGTGGGGCAGAACTATGGCTACACCTTC. Protein product: CTSSAQVGQNYGYTF. The whole variable domain, remainder taken from reference TRBV9 and TRBJ1-2, is DSGVTQTPKHLITATGQRVTLRCSPRSGDLSVYWYQQSLDQGLQFLIQYYNGEERAKGNILERFSAQQFPDLHSELNLSSLELGDSALYFCTSSAQVGQNYGYTFGSGTRLTVV.

The chain uses TRBV5-1 and TRBJ1-6; no definite D call. The germline V gene has CDR1 SGHRS and CDR2 YFSETQ. This CDR3 has 14 residues. Trimming pared 0 bases from V and 10 bases from J, leaving 11 bases between. The CDR3 DNA is TGCGCCAGCAGCTTGGCCTTCTTAGGATCACCCCTCCACTTT. As protein: CASSLAFLGSPLHF.

This clonotype was found many times. The chain uses TRBV5-6 and TRBJ2-5; perhaps TRBD2 as D (6 bases). Trimming pared 0 bases from V and 5 bases from J, leaving 17 bases between. The CDR3 loop spans 16 amino acids. Germline values: CDR1 SGHDT, CDR2 YYEEEE. The CDR3 region is CASSLAAGTPWETQYF. The CDR3 DNA reads TGTGCCAGCAGCTTGGCCGCCGGGACTCCCTGGGAGACCCAGTACTTC.

CDR3 nucleotides: TGTGCCAGCAGCGGGCCGGACAGGCTCATGAACACTGAAGCTTTCTTT. Protein sequence: CASSGPDRLMNTEAFF. V gene TRBV9 combines with J gene TRBJ1-1; the match to TRBD1 covers 7 bases. J gave up 0 bases and V 3 bases, and 8 bases lay outside the gene matches. The germline V gene has CDR1 SGDLS and CDR2 YYNGEE. The CDR3 contains 16 residues.

This clonotype was observed at least ten times. The V gene is TRBV4-1, the J gene TRBJ2-1; unclear D gene. V gave up 3 bases and J gave up 7 bases, with 13 bases separating them. Germline V gene sequence: CDR1 MGHRA, CDR2 YSYEKL. There are 14 residues in the CDR3. CDR3 amino acids: CASSQSTQWNEQFF. CDR3 nucleotides: TGCGCCAGCAGCCAGAGCACGCAGTGGAATGAGCAGTTCTTC.

Many counts were recorded for this clonotype. This sequence joins TRBV14 and TRBJ2-7; D uncertain. Trimming pared 0 bases from V and 1 base from J, leaving 7 bases between. The V gene's germline CDR1 is SGHDN and CDR2 FVKESK. The CDR3 contains 14 residues. CDR3 in amino acids: CASSQDLASYEQYF. CDR3 coding DNA: TGTGCCAGCAGCCAAGATCTGGCATCCTACGAGCAGTACTTC.

This clonotype was picked up many times. V is TRBV7-7 and J is TRBJ2-5, with D unresolved. Germline lookup yields CDR1 SSHAT and CDR2 FNYEAQ (reference sequence). This CDR3 comprises 14 residues. V gave up 0 bases and J gave up 1 base, with 6 bases separating them. The CDR3 is CASSLAGPQETQYF. CDR3 coding DNA: TGTGCCAGCAGCTTAGCAGGGCCCCAAGAGACCCAGTACTTC.

This clonotype was counted many times. This rearrangement joins TRBV5-1 to TRBJ2-7; D remains ambiguous. V lost 3 bases, J lost 11 bases, and 15 bases lay in between. The CDR3 runs to 12 residues. Germline CDR1 and CDR2: SGHRS and YFSETQ. The DNA for the CDR3 is TGCGCCAGCAGCTCCCTAGACGGCCTAAAGTACTTC. It specifies CASSSLDGLKYF.

This clonotype appeared many times. V is TRBV15 and J is TRBJ2-1; perhaps TRBD2 as D (5 bases). CDR1 and CDR2 from the germline V gene are LNHNV and YYDKDF (reference sequence). V lost 0 bases and J 1 base, leaving 10 bases between the germline ends. The length of the CDR3 is 16 residues. The chain's CDR3 is CATSRERDWSYNEQFF. CDR3 bases: TGTGCCACCAGCAGAGAGAGGGATTGGTCCTACAATGAGCAGTTCTTC.

This clonotype has ten or more counts. The chain links TRBV7-3 to TRBJ2-7, with D maybe TRBD1 (6 bases). The CDR3 runs 15 residues. Germline V lookup: CDR1 SGHTA, CDR2 FQGTGA. V gave up 3 bases and J gave up 5 bases, with 17 bases separating them. The CDR3 nucleotides read TGTGCCAGCAGCTTTCCTGGACAGTTTCTCAACGAGCAGTACTTC. Its protein product is CASSFPGQFLNEQYF.

This clonotype showed up many times. The genes are TRBV5-1 and TRBJ2-3; perhaps TRBD1 as D (6 bases). Germline CDR1 SGHRS, CDR2 YFSETQ. V lost 1 base and J 1 base, leaving 7 bases between the germline ends. This CDR3 is 14 amino acids long. CDR3 coding DNA: TGCGCCAGCAGCTTGCGACAGGGCACAGATACGCAGTATTTT. This codes for CASSLRQGTDTQYF.

This clonotype was seen ten or more times. The chain couples TRBV5-6 to TRBJ2-3; possible D gene TRBD2, 6 bases. Germline loops: CDR1 SGHDT, CDR2 YYEEEE. CDR3 length: 14 amino acids. Trimming removed 2 bases at V and 2 bases at J, with 9 bases between. The CDR3 region has the DNA TGTGCCAGCAGCTTACTACTAGCCACAGATACGCAGTATTTT. It codes for CASSLLLATDTQYF. Based on the CDR3 plus reference TRBV5-6 and TRBJ2-3, the full variable domain is DAGVTQSPTHLIKTRGQQVTLRCSPKSGHDTVSWYQQALGQGPQFIFQYYEEEERQRGNFPDRFSGHQFPNYSSELNVNALLLGDSALYLCASSLLLATDTQYFGPGTRLTVL.

This clonotype has a count of ten or more. DNA of the CDR3: TGTGCCAGCAGCCATTCAGCGGCATATGAAGCTTTCTTT. Residues: CASSHSAAYEAFF. V is TRBV3-1 and J is TRBJ1-1; D is ambiguous. This CDR3 comprises 13 residues. V lost 3 bases and J lost 7, with 12 bases in between. Germline CDR1 and CDR2: LGHDT and YNNKEL (reference sequence).

This clonotype has ten or more counts. The CDR3 region has the DNA TGTGCCAGCAGCGCCACTCAGTACGAGCAGTACTTC. It encodes CASSATQYEQYF. The chain couples TRBV11-1 to TRBJ2-7; the D is unclear. The CDR3 length is 12 residues. Trimming took off 5 bases at V and 4 bases at J, with 9 bases between the two ends. CDR1 is SGHAT, CDR2 FQDESV, per germline (reference sequence).

This clonotype was seen many times. The rearrangement links TRBV20-1 to TRBJ2-7, with 7 nucleotides matching TRBD2. This CDR3 contains 15 residues. In germline, CDR1 is DFQATT, CDR2 SNEGSKA (reference sequence). The ends lost 6 bases at V and 5 bases at J; junction bases unmatched: 16. CDR3 bases: TGCAGTGCCCCGACTGGCGGGAGCCTTTCGCACGAGCAGTACTTC. Its translation is CSAPTGGSLSHEQYF.